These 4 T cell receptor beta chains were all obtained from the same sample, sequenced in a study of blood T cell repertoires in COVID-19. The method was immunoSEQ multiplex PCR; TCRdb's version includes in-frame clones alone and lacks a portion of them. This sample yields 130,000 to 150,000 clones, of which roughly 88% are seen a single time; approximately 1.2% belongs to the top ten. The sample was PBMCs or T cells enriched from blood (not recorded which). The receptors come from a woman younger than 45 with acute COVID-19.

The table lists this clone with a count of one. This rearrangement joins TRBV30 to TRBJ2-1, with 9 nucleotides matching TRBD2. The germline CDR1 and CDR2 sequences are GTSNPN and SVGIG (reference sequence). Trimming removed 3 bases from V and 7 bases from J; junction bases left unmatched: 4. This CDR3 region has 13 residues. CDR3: CAWSDLAGNEQFF. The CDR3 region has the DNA TGTGCCTGGAGCGATCTAGCGGGAAATGAGCAGTTCTTC.

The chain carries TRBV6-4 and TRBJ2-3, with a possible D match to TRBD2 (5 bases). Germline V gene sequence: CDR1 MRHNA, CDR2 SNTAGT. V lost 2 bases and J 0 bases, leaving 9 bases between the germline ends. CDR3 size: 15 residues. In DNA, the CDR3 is TGTGCCAGCAGTGACCGCAGCGGAAGCACAGATACGCAGTATTTT. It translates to CASSDRSGSTDTQYF.

The CDR3 sequence: CASSYLATDEAFF. The CDR3 nucleotides read TGTGCCAGCAGTTACCTTGCGACAGATGAAGCTTTCTTT. The chain joins TRBV6-5 to TRBJ1-1; D may be TRBD1 (5 bases). CDR1 and CDR2 (germline): MNHEY, SVGAGI. This CDR3 region has 13 residues. V lost 2 bases and J 7 bases, leaving 11 bases between the germline ends.

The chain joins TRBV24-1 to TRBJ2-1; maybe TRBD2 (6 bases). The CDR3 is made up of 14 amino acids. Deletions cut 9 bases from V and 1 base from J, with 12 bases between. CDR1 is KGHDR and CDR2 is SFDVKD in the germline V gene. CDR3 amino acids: CATATRNSYNEQFF. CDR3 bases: TGTGCCACCGCGACTAGAAATTCCTACAATGAGCAGTTCTTC.